This T cell receptor (beta chain) originates from a study of CD8 T cells in ankylosing spondylitis. Study-wide results and limits: A number of the motif variants had already been described in reactive arthritis synovial fluid and blood. A TCR beta motif of eight or nine highly homologous variants seemed to mark ankylosing spondylitis blood. Reportedly, matched ankylosing spondylitis synovial fluid was significantly enriched for disease-linked clones.

Construction of TCR beta libraries was performed using quantitative 5'-RACE with molecular barcodes. From the 5' RACE reads, TCRdb called clonotypes with MiXCR, one entry per CDR3 protein. The sample lists 200,000 to 250,000 distinct CDR3 sequences; roughly 6.6% were seen once. Regarding this clonotype: Its specificity is unknown.

V shed 4 bases and J shed 4 bases, with 14 bases lying between them. The CDR3 totals 15 residues. CDR1 is SEHNR and CDR2 is FQNEAQ in the germline V gene (reference sequence). The chain couples TRBV7-9 to TRBJ1-5, with D uncertain. Sequencing was done on a sample of blood, either unsorted or a sorted T cell fraction (not recorded which). The sequence was collected from a male donor with ankylosing spondylitis. CDR3 region: CASSSDREQNQPQHF. DNA of the CDR3: TGTGCCAGCAGCTCCGATCGGGAACAGAATCAGCCCCAGCATTTT.